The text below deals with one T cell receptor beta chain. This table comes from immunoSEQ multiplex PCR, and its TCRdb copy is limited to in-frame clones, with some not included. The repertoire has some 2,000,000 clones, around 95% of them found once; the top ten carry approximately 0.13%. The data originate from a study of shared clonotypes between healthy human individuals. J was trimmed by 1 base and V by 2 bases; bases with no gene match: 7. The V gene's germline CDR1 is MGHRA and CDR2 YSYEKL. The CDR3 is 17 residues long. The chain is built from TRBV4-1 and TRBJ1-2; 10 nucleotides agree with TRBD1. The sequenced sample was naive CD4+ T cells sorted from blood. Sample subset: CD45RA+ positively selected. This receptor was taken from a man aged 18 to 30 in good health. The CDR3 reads CASSQPGQGKSNYGYTF. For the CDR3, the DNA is TGCGCCAGCAGCCAACCGGGACAGGGGAAGAGTAACTATGGCTACACCTTC.